The 13 T cell receptor beta chains reported below all come from one sample, sequenced in a study of CD8+CD57+ T cells in acquired aplastic anemia. TCR beta VDJ and CDR3 were profiled, and genomic DNA was the template. TCRdb passed the reads through MiXCR, listing each CDR3 protein once. The sample lists roughly 180,000 distinct CDR3 sequences, 63% seen once, with 40% to 50% in the top ten. Flow cytometry had shown expanded CD8+CD57+ cells in the patients chosen for sequencing. What was sequenced was sorted CD4+, CD8+, or CD8+CD57+ T cells (not recorded which) from PBMCs. Receptors were obtained from a human donor with aplastic anemia.

The chain has TRBV7-9 and TRBJ2-7; D is perhaps TRBD1 (6 bases). Trimming took off 4 bases at V and 2 bases at J, with 9 bases between the two ends. Germline-derived CDR1 and CDR2 are SEHNR and FQNEAQ (reference sequence). The CDR3 is made up of 13 amino acids. DNA for the CDR3: TGTGCCAGCAGCTCCCAGGGGCCCTACGAGCAGTACTTC. Translating gives CASSSQGPYEQYF. Supplemented by reference TRBV7-9 and TRBJ2-7, the full variable domain reads DTGVSQNPRHKITKRGQNVTFRCDPISEHNRLYWYRQTLGQGPEFLTYFQNEAQLEKSRLLSDRFSAERPKGSFSTLEIQRTEQGDSAMYLCASSSQGPYEQYFGPGTRLTVT.

The gene calls are TRBV6-5 and TRBJ2-3; D is perhaps TRBD2 (6 bases). Germline assignment: CDR1 MNHEY and CDR2 SVGAGI. V was clipped by 7 bases and J by 10 bases, with 15 bases between them. The CDR3 runs 12 residues. The CDR3 nucleotides read TGTGCCAGCAACAGACTAGGCCGTGCGCAGTATTTT. This codes for CASNRLGRAQYF.

This clonotype was detected ten times or more. This chain uses TRBV7-2 with TRBJ1-6; D may be TRBD1 (5 bases). CDR1 is SGHTA, CDR2 FQGNSA, per germline. Trimming pared 1 base from V and 0 bases from J, leaving 13 bases between. This CDR3 comprises 18 residues. CDR3 in DNA: TGTGCCAGCAGCTTAGGAGCGGGGCCGAGCTCCTATAATTCACCCCTCCACTTT. Translated: CASSLGAGPSSYNSPLHF.

This clonotype appeared once. The germline gene is not matched at one end of the junction; a read error may be the cause. This chain uses TRBV29-1 with TRBJ1-2; D unresolved. The CDR3 runs 12 residues. Germline values: CDR1 SQVTM, CDR2 ANQGSEA. For the CDR3, the DNA is TGCAGAGTTGAAGACGGACGCGAAGGCTACACCTTC. Translated: CRVEDGREGYTF.

The chain has TRBV7-3 and TRBJ1-1; D is undetermined. V shed 5 bases and J shed 1 base, with 11 bases lying between them. Germline CDR1 is SGHTA and CDR2 is FQGTGA. The CDR3 contains 14 residues. CDR3 region: CASSLLARNTEAFF. DNA of the CDR3: TGTGCCAGCAGCCTTCTGGCACGGAACACTGAAGCTTTCTTT.

V gene TRBV25-1 combines with J gene TRBJ1-2, with a weak D call TRBD1 (5 bases). Germline V gives CDR1 MGHDK, CDR2 SYGVNS. The CDR3 contains 15 residues. Trimming removed 6 bases from V and 5 bases from J, with 19 bases in between. The CDR3 DNA reads as TGTGCCAGCAGCTTAGTGGGGGGGACTGAATATGGCTACACCTTC. It is translated as CASSLVGGTEYGYTF.

This clonotype was seen ten or more times. V gene TRBV29-1 combines with J gene TRBJ2-3; D remains ambiguous. The CDR3 is 16 residues long. The V end was cut by 0 bases, the J end by 1 base, with 14 bases between. Per the germline V gene, CDR1 is SQVTM and CDR2 is ANQGSEA. In DNA form, the CDR3 reads TGCAGCGTTGAAGATGCTCCACCCAGACGCACAGATACGCAGTATTTT. It yields the protein CSVEDAPPRRTDTQYF.

This clonotype appeared a few times. The rearrangement joins TRBV13 to TRBJ2-3; 7 nucleotides line up with TRBD1. The CDR3 extends over 15 amino acids. V trimming: 4 bases; J trimming: 2 bases; junction bases outside the gene matches: 6. The germline gives CDR1 PRHDT, CDR2 FYEKMQ (reference sequence). CDR3 region: CASSSRGQSTDTQYF. CDR3 DNA sequence: TGTGCCAGCAGCTCCCGGGGACAGTCCACAGATACGCAGTATTTT.

This clonotype occurred many times. The chain links TRBV20-1 to TRBJ1-5, with unresolved D. Trimming took off 0 bases at V and 6 bases at J, with 9 bases between the two ends. Germline assignment: CDR1 DFQATT and CDR2 SNEGSKA (reference sequence). The CDR3 extends over 13 amino acids. CDR3 amino acids: CSARDGVSQPQHF. As DNA, the CDR3 is TGCAGTGCTAGAGATGGGGTGAGTCAGCCCCAGCATTTT.

This clonotype was seen only a few times. V gene TRBV2 combines with J gene TRBJ2-7; possible D gene TRBD2, 6 bases. The CDR3 is made up of 12 amino acids. V was cut by 8 bases and J by 6 bases, with 14 bases left in between. Germline CDR1 and CDR2: SNHLY and FYNNEI. CDR3 protein: CASGRSVVEQYF. The CDR3 DNA sequence: TGTGCCAGCGGGAGGAGTGTGGTCGAGCAGTACTTC.

The chain carries TRBV29-1 and TRBJ2-3, with TRBD2 identical over 8 bases. V was clipped by 4 bases and J by 4 bases; unmatched bases: 7. The CDR3 extends over 14 amino acids. CDR1 and CDR2 (germline): SQVTM, ANQGSEA. The CDR3 loop reads CSVVRLAGPDTQYF. For the CDR3, the DNA is TGCAGCGTTGTTAGGTTAGCGGGACCAGATACGCAGTATTTT.

CDR3 bases: TGTGCCAGCAGTCCACCGGACTCTGGGGGCACCGGGGAGCTGTTTTTT. Its protein product is CASSPPDSGGTGELFF. J is TRBJ2-2 and V is TRBV27; the D gene could be TRBD1 or TRBD2 (5 bases each). The V end was cut by 5 bases, the J end by 4 bases, with 17 bases between. CDR1 and CDR2 (germline): MNHEY, SMNVEV (reference sequence). The CDR3 extends over 16 amino acids.

This clonotype has a single count. The V and J genes are TRBV7-9 and TRBJ1-4; D gene ambiguous. The CDR3 is made up of 14 amino acids. V lost 2 bases and J 7 bases, leaving 11 bases between the germline ends. Germline V gene sequence: CDR1 SEHNR, CDR2 FQNEAQ (reference sequence). CDR3 DNA sequence: TGTGCCAGCAGCTTAACGTCCGGGTCTGAAAAACTGTTTTTT. Its protein is CASSLTSGSEKLFF.